The entry below describes one T cell receptor (beta chain). This clone was counted between two and nine times. This clone's antigen is unknown. Within one base of it there is no much larger clone, and no base qualities were kept. The donors were healthy, HIV-negative adults who had no recently reported acute infections or vaccinations. All donors were Caucasian adults living in Nashville, Tennessee, USA. CD4+ T cells were enriched by magnetic negative selection; naive cells were then positively selected on CD45RA, and the negative fraction formed the memory subset. Blood was collected by leukapheresis, and PBMCs were isolated by Ficoll-Histopaque density gradient centrifugation and then cryopreserved in liquid nitrogen vapor phase. Analytical flow cytometry was used to check the purity and quantity of every magnetically sorted T cell population. Genomic DNA was isolated from each sorted fraction and quantified by UV absorbance on a Nanodrop 2000c.

TCR CDR3 regions were amplified from genomic DNA by multiplex PCR using the deep immunoSEQ assay. Extracted genomic DNA from each cell subset was distributed evenly across all wells of several immunoSEQ 96-well plates, and each plate was treated as a replicate. For sorted subsets, each replicate PCR was loaded with roughly 200 ng genomic DNA, equivalent to 32,000 or so T cell genomes. Purified libraries were quantified with a Qubit 3.0 fluorometer, sized on a Bioanalyzer 2100, and re-quantified with the KAPA Library Quantification kit. Every immunoSEQ 96-well plate was sequenced on a dedicated single-read 150-cycle Illumina NextSeq 550 flow cell. The authors' pipeline ran thus. Because the immunoSEQ output included only junctional sequences and no quality scores, the filtering could not be the same as the filtering used for full-length reads. To assign V/J genes and CDR3, sequences were annotated using PyIR, a Python wrapper for IgBLAST v1.9, with IMGT germline references. Reads were filtered out if the reads had weak V/J assignments (E-value above 1e-6), no CDR3, stop codons, out-of-frame junctions, or ambiguous translated residues. V3J clonotypes were defined by identical inferred V gene, J gene, and CDR3 amino acid sequence. The percentage overlap between two repertoires was calculated by dividing the number of shared unique clonotypes by the size of the smaller repertoire. RTK rarefaction, the Chao1 estimator, and Recon v2.1 estimates of unobserved clonotypes were used to assess repertoire richness. For all TCRbeta clonotypes obtained by the gDNA method from a few donors, generation probabilities were computed with OLGA. In its TCRdb copy, this immuneACCESS table keeps in-frame sequences only and misses some clones. Where compared with another copy, unresolved V genes explain less than half of these, and the others have no known cause. V, J and clone size derive from that table, while D and trimming were established from the DNA sequence. The sample includes millions of clones, with more than 80% observed a single time. The biggest ten clones account for approximately 0.4% of the sample.

The data were taken from a study of shared clonotypes between healthy human individuals (TCRdb year 2020). The study in broad terms: The cohort comprised two women and a few men aged 18 to 49 years. To estimate repertoire size and how much clonotype sharing occurs between individuals, the study deeply sequenced the blood TCR repertoires of five healthy adults. Per donor, three plates each were used for CD4 naive and CD4 memory, two for CD8 naive, and one for CD8 memory. To increase sequencing depth and limit assay-specific biases, different laboratories used diverse techniques to prepare libraries and sequence TCR repertoires. Leukapheresis yielded between about 0.9 and 9 billion PBMCs per donor.

The germline ends are 26 bases apart after V is trimmed by 7 bases and J by 11 bases. CDR1 and CDR2 are read off the germline V gene as MNHNS and SASEGT. The cysteine opens and the phenylalanine closes a CDR3 of 15 amino acids. The read is trimmed to its CDR3 DNA, 45 bases read in frame from base 1. Overall study results and their limits: Pairwise subsampling led to the expectation that sequencing depth would affect the degree of clonotype sharing among donors. Because the study included a small number of donors, the genetic and exposure-history diversity represented was limited. Sharing across several donors was observed for around 5% of naive CD4, over 3% of naive CD8, about 2.3% of memory CD4, and 0.4% of memory CD8 clonotypes. Larger estimated clonotype richness was generally found for naive subsets than for memory subsets. Clonotypes shared by all four sorted-subset donors showed higher generation probabilities than non-shared clonotypes. Sampling was restricted to blood, and TCR repertoires in tissues likely differ from the TCR repertoires found in blood. Rarefaction of sorted-subset datasets indicated incomplete sequencing despite the large sequencing depth.

The source is a man younger than 35 in good health. Some clones in this sample may be carry-over from other donors' samples. The chain links TRBV6-1 with TRBJ1-1, with TRBD1 tentatively as D gene (5 bases match). The sequenced sample was naive CD4+ T cells from PBMCs. The sample's cell subset or site label is to be understood as: CD45RA+ positively selected. The DNA sequence is TGTGCCAGCAACCAATGGGCCAGGGTAACCGGTGAGGCTTTCTTT. This sequence encodes CASNQWARVTGEAFF.